This TCR beta chain was identified during a study of vaccination and CD4 T cells after COVID-19. With the Oncomine TCR Beta short-read assay, DNA from cultured CD4+ T cells was sequenced. TCRdb processed the PCR reads anew with MiXCR; each CDR3 protein has one entry. This table has about 11,000 distinct CDR3 sequences, less than 65% appearing once. The CDR3 is 15 residues long. V trimming: 3 bases; J trimming: 2 bases; junction bases outside the gene matches: 6. Germline-derived CDR1 and CDR2 are SGHTA and FQGNSA. This sample's treatment: approximately 11-day PBMC culture with coronavirus spike peptide pools or control peptides (ViraFEST assay). TCRs were sequenced by ViraFEST after antigen-specific T cells had been expanded with peptide pools. For this clonotype: Its specificity is not known.

The sample comprised CD4+ T cells from blood, cultured in vitro. The chain couples TRBV7-2 to TRBJ1-1, with 7 bases identical to TRBD1. The clonotype originates from a human donor who had recovered from COVID-19. CDR3 sequence (DNA): TGTGCCAGCAGCTTTCCACAGGGGTTCAACACTGAAGCTTTCTTT. Its protein is CASSFPQGFNTEAFF.